Shown below are 19 T cell receptor beta chains from a single sample sequenced in a study of blood T cell repertoires in COVID-19. Assay: immunoSEQ multiplex PCR; the TCRdb copy retains only in-frame clones and omits some. The sample lists 150,000 to 200,000 clones, around 83% occurring once. The sample was peripheral blood. The source of these receptors is a woman between 45 and 65 years old with COVID-19, enrolled during active disease.

This chain uses TRBV5-5 with TRBJ2-6; 8 positions match TRBD1. Germline V gene sequence: CDR1 SGHKS, CDR2 YYEKEE (reference sequence). The CDR3 consists of 18 residues. V was pared by 1 base and J by 0 bases, with 6 bases of the junction left unmatched. The CDR3 coding sequence is TGTGCCAGCAGCTTGTCGGGACAGGATCTCTCTGGGGCCAACGTCCTGACTTTC. Protein: CASSLSGQDLSGANVLTF. Full variable domain (remainder filled in from reference TRBV5-5 and TRBJ2-6): DAGVTQSPTHLIKTRGQQVTLRCSPISGHKSVSWYQQVLGQGPQFIFQYYEKEERGRGNFPDRFSARQFPNYSSELNVNALLLGDSALYLCASSLSGQDLSGANVLTFGAGSRLTVL.

The chain is built from TRBV9 and TRBJ2-5; 7 bases are shared with TRBD1. The trim removed 1 base at V and 1 base at J, leaving 4 bases unmatched. This CDR3 has 15 amino acids. CDR1 SGDLS and CDR2 YYNGEE come from the germline V gene. CDR3 bases: TGTGCCAGCAGCGTAAGGGGACAGATCCAAGAGACCCAGTACTTC. Protein: CASSVRGQIQETQYF.

This chain connects TRBV14 to TRBJ2-5, with a tentative D call TRBD2 (6 bases). Trimming took off 4 bases at V and 2 bases at J, with 11 bases between the two ends. The V gene's germline CDR1 is SGHDN and CDR2 FVKESK. This CDR3 contains 14 residues. CDR3 residues: CASSPGTLQETQYF. The CDR3 nucleotides read TGTGCCAGCAGCCCTGGGACTTTACAAGAGACCCAGTACTTC.

The J gene is TRBJ2-5, the V gene TRBV5-4; 15 bases match TRBD2. V lost 4 bases and J lost 5; bases outside the gene matches: 6. Germline values: CDR1 SGHNT, CDR2 YYREEE (reference sequence). The CDR3 has 16 residues. The chain's CDR3 is CASSRTSGGAGETQYF. DNA for the CDR3: TGTGCCAGCAGCAGGACTAGCGGGGGGGCCGGGGAGACCCAGTACTTC.

This clone was counted between two and nine times. This CDR3 is CASSPRQGEYGYTF. As DNA, the CDR3 is TGTGCCAGCAGCCCTCGACAGGGGGAGTATGGCTACACCTTC. The chain has TRBV7-2 and TRBJ1-2, with 9 bases identical to TRBD1. With V trimmed by 5 bases and J by 5 bases, 6 bases remained unmatched. Germline V lookup: CDR1 SGHTA, CDR2 FQGNSA. The CDR3 is 14 amino acids.

The V gene is TRBV5-1, the J gene TRBJ2-7, with D tentatively TRBD1 (6 bases). The CDR3 sequence is 15 residues long. Germline loops: CDR1 SGHRS, CDR2 YFSETQ. V was pared by 0 bases and J by 4 bases, with 14 bases between. CDR3 in amino acids: CASSLDTGTPYEQYF. The CDR3, as DNA: TGCGCCAGCAGCTTGGACACCGGGACACCATACGAGCAGTACTTC.

The genes are TRBV6-5 and TRBJ2-7, with TRBD2 matching 13 bases. The CDR3 contains 15 residues. Per germline, CDR1 MNHEY and CDR2 SVGAGI. Trimming took 6 bases from V and 4 from J; bases not matched to a gene: 6. The CDR3 sequence: CASRQTSGGSYEQYF. The CDR3 DNA reads TGTGCCAGCAGGCAGACTAGCGGGGGGTCATACGAGCAGTACTTC.

The chain employs TRBV6-2 or TRBV6-3 and TRBJ2-5; 8 positions agree with TRBD2. V was clipped by 2 bases and J by 5 bases; unmatched bases: 10. The CDR3 covers 16 residues. CDR1 is MNHEY and CDR2 is SVGEGT in the germline V gene. CDR3 sequence (DNA): TGTGCCAGCAGTTACGAGGGCATCGGGAGGGATGAGACCCAGTACTTC. Protein product: CASSYEGIGRDETQYF.

This rearrangement joins TRBV7-2 to TRBJ2-7; TRBD2 aligns across 10 bases. The J segment lost 3 bases and the V segment lost 4 bases, leaving 6 bases of the junction unmatched. The CDR3 sequence is 15 residues long. Germline V gives CDR1 SGHTA, CDR2 FQGNSA. DNA of the CDR3: TGTGCCAGCAGCTCTAGGACTAGCGGCCTCTACGAGCAGTACTTC. This translates into CASSSRTSGLYEQYF. Looking up the rest from reference TRBV7-2 and TRBJ2-7 gives the full variable domain: GAGVSQSPSNKVTEKGKDVELRCDPISGHTALYWYRQSLGQGLEFLIYFQGNSAPDKSGLPSDRFSAERTGGSVSTLTIQRTQQEDSAVYLCASSSRTSGLYEQYFGPGTRLTVT.

A few counts support this clone. The chain joins TRBV19 to TRBJ1-5; 8 nucleotides line up with TRBD1. The CDR3 loop spans 17 amino acids. The V gene's germline CDR1 is LNHDA and CDR2 SQIVND (reference sequence). The V and J ends lost 6 bases and 0 bases, in that order; junction bases with no gene match: 10. The CDR3 DNA sequence: TGTGCCAGTAGCATTTCGGGACAGGTAAATAGCAATCAGCCCCAGCATTTT. As protein: CASSISGQVNSNQPQHF.

In nucleotides, the CDR3 is TGTGCCAGCAGCGCCTTGACTAGCGGGATGATCGATGAGCAGTTCTTC. Amino acid sequence: CASSALTSGMIDEQFF. V gene TRBV9 combines with J gene TRBJ2-1, with 11 bases aligning to TRBD2. Per germline, CDR1 SGDLS and CDR2 YYNGEE. With 3 bases clipped from V and 8 bases from J, the junction kept 10 bases outside the gene matches. The CDR3 extends over 16 amino acids.

This clone was recorded a few times. The V gene is TRBV6-4, the J gene TRBJ2-3; tentatively, D is TRBD1 (6 bases). Trimming cost V 2 bases and J 0 bases, with 9 bases left between them. Germline CDR1 and CDR2: MRHNA and SNTAGT. This CDR3 is 15 amino acids long. The CDR3 bases are TGTGCCAGCAGTGACGGGGGCGCTAGCACAGATACGCAGTATTTT. Translated, it gives CASSDGGASTDTQYF.

This clone was observed a few times. The V call is TRBV5-1, the J call TRBJ2-7; D possibly corresponds to TRBD2 (6 bases). The length of the CDR3 is 14 residues. The V end lost 0 bases, the J end lost 2 bases, and 9 bases lay between the germline ends. The germline gives CDR1 SGHRS, CDR2 YFSETQ. The CDR3 DNA follows: TGCGCCAGCAGCTTGGGTAGCGGAGCCTACGAGCAGTACTTC. This encodes CASSLGSGAYEQYF.

A remark on this clone: Different DNA sequences within this sample yield the same CDR3. The chain uses TRBV5-1 and TRBJ2-5; the D gene is possibly TRBD2 (6 bases). Trimming removed 5 bases from V and 1 base from J, with 12 bases in between. Germline V gene data show CDR1 as SGHRS and CDR2 as YFSETQ. The CDR3 sequence is 14 residues long. CDR3 residues: CASSGGAGQETQYF. The CDR3 DNA reads as TGCGCCAGCAGTGGAGGGGCAGGCCAAGAGACCCAGTACTTC.

The chain links TRBV7-9 to TRBJ2-7; 12 positions match TRBD2. The CDR3 has 15 amino acids. V lost 4 bases to trimming and J lost 6 bases; unmatched junction nucleotides: 7. Germline CDR1 SEHNR, CDR2 FQNEAQ (reference sequence). Written as DNA, the CDR3 is TGTGCCAGCAGCTATCGGACTAGCGGGATAGTCGAGCAGTACTTC. This encodes CASSYRTSGIVEQYF.

In nucleotides, the CDR3 is TGTGCCAGCAGTTACAGGACAGGGTTCGGCTATGGCTACACCTTC. Its protein product is CASSYRTGFGYGYTF. The chain is built from TRBV6-6 and TRBJ1-2, with 8 bases matching TRBD1. This CDR3 comprises 15 residues. V shed 2 bases and J 4 bases; nucleotides not matched to a gene: 6. Germline CDR1 reads MNHNY; CDR2 reads SVGAGI (reference sequence).

The chain carries TRBV6-2 or TRBV6-3 and TRBJ2-1, with TRBD2 as a possible D gene (6 bases). Deletions cut 0 bases from V and 8 bases from J, with 17 bases between. This CDR3 contains 16 residues. Germline V gives CDR1 MNHEY, CDR2 SVGEGT. CDR3 in DNA: TGTGCCAGCAGTTACTCCCGGGACTCCGCTCCGGATGAGCAGTTCTTC. Translation gives CASSYSRDSAPDEQFF.

This chain uses TRBV5-6 with TRBJ2-3; 9 bases map to TRBD1. Unmatched junction bases numbered 8, after V lost 4 bases and J lost 5 bases. The germline CDR1 and CDR2 sequences are SGHDT and YYEEEE. The CDR3 loop spans 15 amino acids. The CDR3 DNA is TGTGCCAGCAGCCTGACAGGGGGAGGTGGAGATACGCAGTATTTT. Its translation is CASSLTGGGGDTQYF. Complete variable domain (other parts from reference TRBV5-6 and TRBJ2-3): DAGVTQSPTHLIKTRGQQVTLRCSPKSGHDTVSWYQQALGQGPQFIFQYYEEEERQRGNFPDRFSGHQFPNYSSELNVNALLLGDSALYLCASSLTGGGGDTQYFGPGTRLTVL.

A word on this clone: This specimen includes other DNA sequences encoding the same CDR3. The chain combines TRBV9 with TRBJ1-1, with D perhaps matching TRBD1 (5 bases). The CDR3 length is 14 residues. In germline, CDR1 is SGDLS, CDR2 YYNGEE. Deletions cut 1 base from V and 0 bases from J, with 7 bases between. The CDR3 is CASSVTGMNTEAFF. The CDR3 DNA reads as TGTGCCAGCAGCGTAACAGGCATGAACACTGAAGCTTTCTTT.